The rows below give T cell receptor beta chains drawn from one sample of a study of T cells in Graves' hyperthyroidism and ophthalmopathy. From the multiplex PCR reads, TCRdb called clonotypes with MiXCR, one entry per CDR3 protein. The table shows about 480,000 distinct CDR3 sequences, with around an eighth occurring only once. Sequenced material: blood. The receptor source for this set is a woman aged 18-30 years with Graves' hyperthyroidism. Both conserved end residues are part of each CDR3. A D gene is named only where the DNA matches it firmly. Size values are once, few and many counts, or a class for expanded clones, and some rows have none.

abundance: many; d_gene: TRBD2; v_gene: TRBV7-2; j_gene: TRBJ2-1; CDR3nt: TGTGCCAGCAGCCGGACTAGCGGGAGGGATTGGCAGTTCTTC; CDR3aa: CASSRTSGRDWQFF
abundance: .; d_gene: .; v_gene: TRBV19; j_gene: TRBJ2-1; CDR3nt: TGTGCCAGTAGTTGGACACCCCGCTCCTACAATGAGCAGTTCTTC; CDR3aa: CASSWTPRSYNEQFF
abundance: many; d_gene: .; v_gene: TRBV27; j_gene: TRBJ2-1; CDR3nt: TGTGCCAGCTTGGGGTGGGGGGGCCAATTCTCCTACAATGAGCAGTTCTTC; CDR3aa: CASLGWGGQFSYNEQFF
abundance: many; d_gene: .; v_gene: TRBV24-1; j_gene: TRBJ2-7; CDR3nt: TGTGCCACCAGGGCGGACAGTGCCTTTGGGGAGCAGTACTTC; CDR3aa: CATRADSAFGEQYF
abundance: many; d_gene: .; v_gene: TRBV20-1; j_gene: TRBJ1-1; CDR3nt: TGCAGTACCCTGGGGGGGAACACTGAAGCTTTCTTT; CDR3aa: CSTLGGNTEAFF
abundance: many; d_gene: TRBD2; v_gene: TRBV20-1; j_gene: TRBJ2-7; CDR3nt: TGCAGTGCAGAGGGGCGCGGGAGACGGCCCTACGAGCAGTACTTC; CDR3aa: CSAEGRGRRPYEQYF
abundance: .; d_gene: TRBD1; v_gene: TRBV18; j_gene: TRBJ2-4; CDR3nt: TGTGCCAGATCTTCCCCTGGGACAGGGGGCTACATTCAGTACTTC; CDR3aa: CARSSPGTGGYIQYF
abundance: many; d_gene: TRBD1; v_gene: TRBV27; j_gene: TRBJ1-1; CDR3nt: TGTGCCAGCAGTTTCGTCCAGGGGGGGACTGAAGCTTTCTTT; CDR3aa: CASSFVQGGTEAFF
abundance: many; d_gene: .; v_gene: TRBV28; j_gene: TRBJ1-2; CDR3nt: TGTGCCAGCAGTTTCGGCCGAAACTATGGCTACACCTTC; CDR3aa: CASSFGRNYGYTF
abundance: few; d_gene: .; v_gene: TRBV28; j_gene: TRBJ1-1; CDR3nt: TGTGCCAGCAGCTACCGGGGGGGAGCTTTCTTT; CDR3aa: CASSYRGGAFF
abundance: many; d_gene: TRBD2; v_gene: TRBV6-5; j_gene: TRBJ2-2; CDR3nt: TGTGCCAGCAGTTCCCCGGGACTAGCGAACACCGGGGAGCTGTTTTTT; CDR3aa: CASSSPGLANTGELFF
abundance: many; d_gene: TRBD1; v_gene: TRBV29-1; j_gene: TRBJ1-1; CDR3nt: TGCAGCGTGGTCAGGGACAGTATGAACACTGAAGCTTTCTTT; CDR3aa: CSVVRDSMNTEAFF
abundance: many; d_gene: .; v_gene: TRBV13; j_gene: TRBJ2-7; CDR3nt: TGTGCCAGCAGCCCAAATCCAAGCGAGCAGTACTTC; CDR3aa: CASSPNPSEQYF
abundance: many; d_gene: .; v_gene: TRBV18; j_gene: TRBJ2-2; CDR3nt: TGTGCCAGCTCAGCCCTCGGATCGGGTGACACCGGGGAGCTGTTTTTT; CDR3aa: CASSALGSGDTGELFF
abundance: .; d_gene: .; v_gene: TRBV6-1; j_gene: TRBJ2-7; CDR3nt: TGTGCCAGCAGTGAAGGACGGCCGAGCTCCTACGAGCAGTACTTC; CDR3aa: CASSEGRPSSYEQYF
abundance: many; d_gene: .; v_gene: TRBV30; j_gene: TRBJ1-1; CDR3nt: TGTGCCTGGAGTGACACCCGGAACGCCAGGAACACTGAAGCTTTCTTT; CDR3aa: CAWSDTRNARNTEAFF
abundance: many; d_gene: .; v_gene: TRBV18; j_gene: TRBJ2-3; CDR3nt: TGTGCCAGCTCACACCCCAAGACAAGGAGAGAGCGAGATACGCAGTATTTT; CDR3aa: CASSHPKTRRERDTQYF
abundance: many; d_gene: .; v_gene: TRBV11-3; j_gene: TRBJ2-5; CDR3nt: TGTGCCAGCAGCTACAAAGGGTTTATAACATCAGGTTACCAAGAGACCCAGTACTTC; CDR3aa: CASSYKGFITSGYQETQYF
abundance: many; d_gene: TRBD1; v_gene: TRBV30; j_gene: TRBJ2-5; CDR3nt: TGTGCCTGGAGTCCGTCAGGGACAGGGGGCGCGATAGCCCAGTACTTC; CDR3aa: CAWSPSGTGGAIAQYF
abundance: many; d_gene: .; v_gene: TRBV2; j_gene: TRBJ1-2; CDR3nt: TGTGCCAGCAGTCCCGAATGGGCCATGCAGGGAGTAGGGGATGGCTACACCTTC; CDR3aa: CASSPEWAMQGVGDGYTF
abundance: many; d_gene: .; v_gene: TRBV14; j_gene: TRBJ2-7; CDR3nt: TGTGCCAGCAGCCAATGGTATTCCGGGCACCACGAGCAGTACTTC; CDR3aa: CASSQWYSGHHEQYF
abundance: few; d_gene: TRBD2; v_gene: TRBV5-1; j_gene: TRBJ2-1; CDR3nt: TGCGCCAGCAGCTTGGAGGGGACTAGCGGAGACTGGGATGAGCAGTTCTTC; CDR3aa: CASSLEGTSGDWDEQFF
abundance: many; d_gene: TRBD2; v_gene: TRBV27; j_gene: TRBJ2-7; CDR3nt: TGTGCCAGCAGTTTTCGACTAGCGGGAAACTACGAGCAGTACTTC; CDR3aa: CASSFRLAGNYEQYF
abundance: few; d_gene: TRBD1; v_gene: TRBV7-9; j_gene: TRBJ1-4; CDR3nt: TGTGCCAGCAGCCGGCCCCGGACAGGGGCTTATGAAAAACTGTTTTTT; CDR3aa: CASSRPRTGAYEKLFF
abundance: few; d_gene: TRBD2; v_gene: TRBV6-1; j_gene: TRBJ2-1; CDR3nt: TGTGCCAGCACCCATGGCGGGAGGGCCGAAAATGAGCAGTTCTTC; CDR3aa: CASTHGGRAENEQFF